This TCR beta chain was sequenced during a study of Tregs in tolerant kidney transplant recipients. Thawed PBMCs were FACS-sorted into unstimulated CD4+CD25+CD127- regulatory T cells, CD4+CD25- non-regulatory cells, CD4 and CD8 cells. V lost 4 bases to trimming and J lost 7 bases; unmatched junction nucleotides: 12. The CDR3 runs 15 residues. Germline V gives CDR1 SGHRS, CDR2 YFSETQ. TCRdb's table, derived via immunoSEQ multiplex PCR, lists solely in-frame clones and lacks some. The profile shows around 230,000 clones, about 80% of them singletons. The study, taken as a whole, reports: Validation in larger populations is needed because few patients were studied.

Of note for this clone: Its antigen remains unknown.

V and J are TRBV5-1 and TRBJ1-2; 8 bases fit TRBD1. Material for sequencing was CD4+ T cells from blood. The sequence came from a human donor in good health. CDR3 sequence (DNA): TGCGCCAGCAGCCCCTGGGACAGGAAGCTAGCTGGCTACACCTTC. Residues: CASSPWDRKLAGYTF.